Listed here is a single TCR beta chain. What it binds is not known. CDR1 and CDR2 from the germline V gene are MNHEY and SMNVEV (reference sequence). J gave up 12 bases and V 5 bases, and 9 bases lay outside the gene matches. The CDR3 is made up of 13 amino acids. This sample is drawn from a study of cytomegalovirus exposure and HLA in healthy donors. Regarding the study as a whole: The classifier reportedly diagnosed cytomegalovirus status with high sensitivity and specificity.

The PCR had 60 Vbeta and 13 Jbeta primers. Profiling relied on immunoSEQ multiplex PCR, and the TCRdb table lists in-frame clones only, not all of them. Among over 200,000 clones listed, 82% were seen once. The sample taken for sequencing was PBMCs. The receptor was isolated from a man between 40 and 49 years old in good health and CMV-seropositive. The chain combines TRBV27 with TRBJ1-4; 7 bases fit TRBD1. DNA of the CDR3: TGTGCCAGCAGTATAGATTACAGGGGTCAACTGTTTTTT. It yields the protein CASSIDYRGQLFF.